This TCR beta chain was documented in a study of T cell responses to AZD1222 COVID-19 vaccine. Some clones are missing from TCRdb's copy, which holds only in-frame ones; the method was immunoSEQ multiplex PCR. Counted here are roughly 140,000 clones, around nine tenths occurring once; the ten biggest clones make up 5%. This TCR was recovered from an adult in good health. The sample here was peripheral blood, taken on day 0 of AZD1222 vaccination.

CDR3 protein: CASSWGGTPGYEQYF. The DNA for the CDR3 is TGTGCCAGCAGCTGGGGAGGGACCCCGGGTTACGAGCAGTACTTC. The chain employs TRBV7-9 and TRBJ2-7; TRBD2 matches at 7 bases. The CDR3 runs to 15 residues. V lost 4 bases to trimming and J lost 4 bases; unmatched junction nucleotides: 10. CDR1 SEHNR and CDR2 FQNEAQ come from the germline V gene (reference sequence).